This TCR beta chain was found in a study of blood T cell repertoires in COVID-19. Here immunoSEQ multiplex PCR was the method, and the copy in TCRdb shows in-frame clones only, minus some. The sample consists of 170,000 or so clones, 80% to 85% of them appearing once. V dropped 2 bases and J dropped 6; count of bases not matched to a gene: 3. The CDR3 length is 15 residues. CDR1 SEHNR and CDR2 FQNEAQ come from the germline V gene (reference sequence). The J gene is TRBJ2-1, the V gene TRBV7-9; 11 bases align to TRBD2. This clonotype originated in a man younger than 35 with active or convalescent COVID-19. Sequencing used peripheral blood. This CDR3 reads CASSLTLAGGNEQFF. The CDR3 nucleotides are TGTGCCAGCAGCTTAACGCTAGCGGGAGGCAATGAGCAGTTCTTC.